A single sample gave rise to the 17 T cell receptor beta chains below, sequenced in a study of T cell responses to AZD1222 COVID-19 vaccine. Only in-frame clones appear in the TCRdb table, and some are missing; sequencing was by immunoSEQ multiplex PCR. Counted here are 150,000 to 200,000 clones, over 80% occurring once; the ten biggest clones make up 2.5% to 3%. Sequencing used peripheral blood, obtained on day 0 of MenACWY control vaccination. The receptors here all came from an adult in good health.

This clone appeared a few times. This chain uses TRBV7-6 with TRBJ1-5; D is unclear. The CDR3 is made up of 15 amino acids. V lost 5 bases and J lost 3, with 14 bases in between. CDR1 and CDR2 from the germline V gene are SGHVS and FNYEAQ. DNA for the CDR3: TGTGCCAGCAGCCCTCAGTCCGGCCTCAATCAGCCCCAGCATTTT. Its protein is CASSPQSGLNQPQHF. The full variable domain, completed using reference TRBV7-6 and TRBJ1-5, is GAGVSQSPRYKVTKRGQDVALRCDPISGHVSLYWYRQALGQGPEFLTYFNYEAQQDKSGLPNDRFSAERPEGSISTLTIQRTEQRDSAMYRCASSPQSGLNQPQHFGDGTRLSIL.

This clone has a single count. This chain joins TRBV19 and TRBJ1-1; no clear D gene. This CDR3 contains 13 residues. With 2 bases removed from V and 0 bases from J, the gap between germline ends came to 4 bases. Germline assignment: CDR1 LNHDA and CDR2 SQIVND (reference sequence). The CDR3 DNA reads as TGTGCCAGTAGTATATCACTGAACACTGAAGCTTTCTTT. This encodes CASSISLNTEAFF.

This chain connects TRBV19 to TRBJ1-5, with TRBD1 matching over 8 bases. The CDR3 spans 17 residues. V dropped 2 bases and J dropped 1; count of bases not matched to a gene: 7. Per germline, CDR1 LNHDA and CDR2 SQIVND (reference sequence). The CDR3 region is CASSIRAGGLSNQPQHF. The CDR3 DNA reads TGTGCCAGTAGTATAAGGGCAGGGGGCTTGAGCAATCAGCCCCAGCATTTT.

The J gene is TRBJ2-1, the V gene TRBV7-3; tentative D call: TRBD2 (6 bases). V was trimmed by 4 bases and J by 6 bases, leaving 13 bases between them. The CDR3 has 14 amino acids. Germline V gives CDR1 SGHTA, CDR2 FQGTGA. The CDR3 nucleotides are TGTGCCAGCAGCTCTACCCCTAGCGCCAATGAGCAGTTCTTC. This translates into CASSSTPSANEQFF.

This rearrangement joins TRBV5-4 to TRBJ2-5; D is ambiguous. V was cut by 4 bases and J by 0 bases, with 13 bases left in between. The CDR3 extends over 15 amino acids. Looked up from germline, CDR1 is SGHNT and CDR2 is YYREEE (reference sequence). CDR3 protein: CASSSPTAYQETQYF. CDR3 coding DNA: TGTGCCAGCAGCAGCCCGACGGCGTACCAAGAGACCCAGTACTTC. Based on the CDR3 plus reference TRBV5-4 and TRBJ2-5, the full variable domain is ETGVTQSPTHLIKTRGQQVTLRCSSQSGHNTVSWYQQALGQGPQFIFQYYREEENGRGNFPPRFSGLQFPNYSSELNVNALELDDSALYLCASSSPTAYQETQYFGPGTRLLVL.

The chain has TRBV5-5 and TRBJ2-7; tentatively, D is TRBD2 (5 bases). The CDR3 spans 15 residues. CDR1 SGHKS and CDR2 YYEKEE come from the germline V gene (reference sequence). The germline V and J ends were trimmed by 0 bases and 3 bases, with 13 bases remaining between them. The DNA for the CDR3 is TGTGCCAGCAGCTTGGGTGGGGTGGAGGTCTACGAGCAGTACTTC. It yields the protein CASSLGGVEVYEQYF.

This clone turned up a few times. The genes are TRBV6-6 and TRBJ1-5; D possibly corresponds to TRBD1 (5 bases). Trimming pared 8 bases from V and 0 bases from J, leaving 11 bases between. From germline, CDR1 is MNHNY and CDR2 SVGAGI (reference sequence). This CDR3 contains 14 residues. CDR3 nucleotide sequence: TGTGCCAGCGTGGACAATTATAGCAATCAGCCCCAGCATTTT. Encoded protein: CASVDNYSNQPQHF.

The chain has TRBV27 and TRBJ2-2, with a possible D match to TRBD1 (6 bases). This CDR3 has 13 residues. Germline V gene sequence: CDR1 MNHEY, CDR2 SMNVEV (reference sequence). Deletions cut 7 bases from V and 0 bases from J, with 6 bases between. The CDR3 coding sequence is TGTGCCAGCAAGGGGGCGAACACCGGGGAGCTGTTTTTT. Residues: CASKGANTGELFF.

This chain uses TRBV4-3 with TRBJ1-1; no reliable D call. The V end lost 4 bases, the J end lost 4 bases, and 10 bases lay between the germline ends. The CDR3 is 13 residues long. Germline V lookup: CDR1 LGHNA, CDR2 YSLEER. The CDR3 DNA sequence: TGCGCCAGCAGCCCCCACCGGTTCACTGAAGCTTTCTTT. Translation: CASSPHRFTEAFF.

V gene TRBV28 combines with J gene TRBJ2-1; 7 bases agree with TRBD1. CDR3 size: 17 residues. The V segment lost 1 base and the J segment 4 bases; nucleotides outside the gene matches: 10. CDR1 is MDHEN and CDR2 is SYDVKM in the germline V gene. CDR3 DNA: TGTGCCAGCAGTTTATTTGCCGACAGGGCCGGGTACAATGAGCAGTTCTTC. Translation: CASSLFADRAGYNEQFF.

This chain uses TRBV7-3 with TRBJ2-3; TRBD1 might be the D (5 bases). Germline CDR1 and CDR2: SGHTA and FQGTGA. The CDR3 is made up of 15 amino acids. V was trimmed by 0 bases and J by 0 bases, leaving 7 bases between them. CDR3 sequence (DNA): TGTGCCAGCAGCTTAACCGACAGAAGCACAGATACGCAGTATTTT. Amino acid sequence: CASSLTDRSTDTQYF.

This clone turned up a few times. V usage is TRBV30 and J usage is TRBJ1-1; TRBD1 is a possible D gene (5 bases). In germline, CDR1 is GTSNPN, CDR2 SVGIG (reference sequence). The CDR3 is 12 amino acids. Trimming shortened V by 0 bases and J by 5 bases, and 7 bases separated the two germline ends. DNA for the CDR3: TGTGCCTGGAGTGTTGGGGGTACTGAAGCTTTCTTT. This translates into CAWSVGGTEAFF. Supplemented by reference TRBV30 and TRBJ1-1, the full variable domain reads SQTIHQWPATLVQPVGSPLSLECTVEGTSNPNLYWYRQAAGRGLQLLFYSVGIGQISSEVPQNLSASRPQDRQFILSSKKLLLSDSGFYLCAWSVGGTEAFFGQGTRLTVV.

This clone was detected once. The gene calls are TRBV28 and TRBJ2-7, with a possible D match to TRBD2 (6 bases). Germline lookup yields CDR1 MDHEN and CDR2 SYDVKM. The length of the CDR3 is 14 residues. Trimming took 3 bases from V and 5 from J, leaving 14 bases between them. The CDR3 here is CASSFPSRENEQYF. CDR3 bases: TGTGCCAGCAGTTTCCCGTCGCGGGAAAACGAGCAGTACTTC. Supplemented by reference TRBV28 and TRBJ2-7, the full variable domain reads DVKVTQSSRYLVKRTGEKVFLECVQDMDHENMFWYRQDPGLGLRLIYFSYDVKMKEKGDIPEGYSVSREKKERFSLILESASTNQTSMYLCASSFPSRENEQYFGPGTRLTVT.

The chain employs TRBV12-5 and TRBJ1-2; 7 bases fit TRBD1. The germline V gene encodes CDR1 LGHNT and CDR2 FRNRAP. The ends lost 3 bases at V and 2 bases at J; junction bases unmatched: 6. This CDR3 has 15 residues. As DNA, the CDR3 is TGTGCTAGTGGTTTCGGGACAGAGATAAACTATGGCTACACCTTC. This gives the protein CASGFGTEINYGYTF.

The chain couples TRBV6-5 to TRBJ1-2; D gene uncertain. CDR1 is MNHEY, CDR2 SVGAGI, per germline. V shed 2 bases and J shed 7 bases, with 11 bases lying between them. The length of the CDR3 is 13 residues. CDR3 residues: CASSYGSLAGYTF. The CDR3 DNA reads TGTGCCAGCAGTTACGGGTCACTGGCTGGCTACACCTTC.

The CDR3 is CASSRTENTGELFF. In DNA, the CDR3 is TGTGCCAGCAGCCGGACGGAGAACACCGGGGAGCTGTTTTTT. The V gene is TRBV11-3, the J gene TRBJ2-2; no clear D. Trimming removed 5 bases from V and 1 base from J, with 8 bases in between. Germline assignment: CDR1 SGHNT and CDR2 YENEEA. This CDR3 is 14 amino acids long. Full variable domain (rest looked up from reference TRBV11-3 and TRBJ2-2): EAGVVQSPRYKIIEKKQPVAFWCNPISGHNTLYWYLQNLGQGPELLIRYENEEAVDDSQLPKDRFSAERLKGVDSTLKIQPAELGDSAVYLCASSRTENTGELFFGEGSRLTVL.

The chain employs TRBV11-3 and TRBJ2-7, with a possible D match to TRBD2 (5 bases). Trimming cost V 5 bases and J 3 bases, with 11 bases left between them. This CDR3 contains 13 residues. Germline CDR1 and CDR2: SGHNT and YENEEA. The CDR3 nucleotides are TGTGCCAGCAGCCTTAGCGCCAGCTACGAGCAGTACTTC. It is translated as CASSLSASYEQYF.